Following are 8 T cell receptor beta chains from one sample sequenced in a study of T cells in Graves' hyperthyroidism and ophthalmopathy. The TCR beta CDR3 regions underwent amplification using RNA transcripts as the source. HTBI primers were the set used in a first-round RT-PCR of the TCR CDR3. From the multiplex PCR reads, TCRdb called clonotypes with MiXCR, one entry per CDR3 protein. The table records about 410,000 distinct CDR3 sequences, around 15% of them present only once. The sample comprised blood. The receptors derive from a man younger than 35 with Graves' ophthalmopathy.

This clonotype showed up many times. V gene TRBV2 combines with J gene TRBJ2-3; unclear D gene. Germline values: CDR1 SNHLY, CDR2 FYNNEI. Trimming stripped 2 bases from V and 5 bases from J, with 8 bases between. This CDR3 is 13 amino acids long. This chain's CDR3 is CASSESGIDTQYF. Here the CDR3 DNA reads TGTGCCAGCAGTGAAAGTGGGATAGATACGCAGTATTTT.

This clonotype was found many times. The rearrangement uses TRBV11-3 and TRBJ2-2; no definite D call. The V end was cut by 8 bases, the J end by 6 bases, with 7 bases between. Germline loops: CDR1 SGHNT, CDR2 YENEEA. The CDR3 has 11 residues. The CDR3 here is CASGSPGELFF. In DNA, the CDR3 is TGTGCCAGCGGCAGTCCCGGGGAGCTGTTTTTT.

V is TRBV9 and J is TRBJ2-3; a possible D gene is TRBD1 (6 bases). The germline V gene has CDR1 SGDLS and CDR2 YYNGEE. This CDR3 spans 14 amino acids. V dropped 0 bases and J dropped 3 bases, with 8 bases sitting between them. CDR3 residues: CASSVERGTDTQYF. The CDR3 DNA is TGTGCCAGCAGCGTAGAGAGGGGGACAGATACGCAGTATTTT. Looking up the rest from reference TRBV9 and TRBJ2-3 gives the full variable domain: DSGVTQTPKHLITATGQRVTLRCSPRSGDLSVYWYQQSLDQGLQFLIQYYNGEERAKGNILERFSAQQFPDLHSELNLSSLELGDSALYFCASSVERGTDTQYFGPGTRLTVL.

At least ten counts were recorded for this clonotype. The chain recombines TRBV6-1 with TRBJ2-7, with D unresolved. CDR3 size: 13 residues. With 7 bases removed from V and 2 bases from J, the gap between germline ends came to 12 bases. Germline assignment: CDR1 MNHNS and CDR2 SASEGT. The CDR3 DNA reads TGTGCCAGCATTTGGGAAAACACCTACGAGCAGTACTTC. Its protein product is CASIWENTYEQYF.

The sample holds many counts of this clonotype. The chain employs TRBV7-9 and TRBJ1-2; 8 positions match TRBD1. This CDR3 contains 15 residues. Trimming took 2 bases from V and 0 from J; bases not matched to a gene: 2. CDR1 SEHNR and CDR2 FQNEAQ come from the germline V gene (reference sequence). The CDR3 protein is CASSLRDRSNYGYTF. In nucleotides, the CDR3 is TGTGCCAGCAGCTTAAGGGACAGGTCTAACTATGGCTACACCTTC.

This clonotype has more than one count but fewer than ten. This chain uses TRBV29-1 with TRBJ2-1; D gene uncertain. The germline V gene has CDR1 SQVTM and CDR2 ANQGSEA. Trimming pared 1 base from V and 8 bases from J, leaving 3 bases between. The CDR3 is 10 residues long. The CDR3 region is CSVEVDEQFF. CDR3 in DNA: TGCAGCGTTGAAGTAGATGAGCAGTTCTTC.

This clonotype occurred many times. This chain links TRBV2 with TRBJ2-3; possibly TRBD2 for D (5 bases). V was pared by 4 bases and J by 3 bases, with 8 bases between. From germline, CDR1 is SNHLY and CDR2 FYNNEI. The CDR3 has 13 amino acids. This chain's CDR3 is CASSGLRTDTQYF. CDR3 coding DNA: TGTGCCAGCAGTGGACTAAGGACAGATACGCAGTATTTT.

This clonotype has more than one count but fewer than ten. J is TRBJ2-7 and V is TRBV19, with D perhaps TRBD1 or TRBD2 (5 bases each). Trimming stripped 2 bases from V and 0 bases from J, with 20 bases between. CDR3 length equals 18 residues. Germline CDR1 is LNHDA and CDR2 is SQIVND (reference sequence). CDR3 in DNA: TGTGCCAGTAGTATAAGCCTGCGCTGGGACCCTAACTCCTACGAGCAGTACTTC. Amino acid sequence: CASSISLRWDPNSYEQYF.